The clone carrying this T cell receptor beta chain was observed a handful of times. As yet, its antigen is unknown. This entry belongs to a study of long-term antiretroviral therapy in people with HIV. This CDR3 spans 13 amino acids. Germline trimming cut 4 bases from V and 6 bases from J; bases unmatched to any gene: 6. Germline CDR1 is MNHEY and CDR2 is SMNVEV (reference sequence). Study-level points and caveats: Missing from the dataset were any data on ART adherence, viral resistance or therapy changes.

Every participant with HIV received treatment in the United States. Cryopreserved PBMC numbered about 0.9-11 million per sample before DNA extraction. The authors ran the immunoSEQ assay, v3.0, at survey level. The method was immunoSEQ multiplex PCR; TCRdb's version includes in-frame clones alone and lacks a portion of them. The sample carries around 37,000 clones, about 82% recorded once. This receptor was taken from a man younger than 35 with HIV. The sample in question was unsorted PBMCs, obtained about 3.5 years after starting antiretroviral therapy. V gene TRBV27 combines with J gene TRBJ2-7, with 7 bases lining up with TRBD1. The CDR3 nucleotides read TGTGCCAGCAGTTCAGCGACAGGGATCGAGCAGTACTTC. It specifies CASSSATGIEQYF.